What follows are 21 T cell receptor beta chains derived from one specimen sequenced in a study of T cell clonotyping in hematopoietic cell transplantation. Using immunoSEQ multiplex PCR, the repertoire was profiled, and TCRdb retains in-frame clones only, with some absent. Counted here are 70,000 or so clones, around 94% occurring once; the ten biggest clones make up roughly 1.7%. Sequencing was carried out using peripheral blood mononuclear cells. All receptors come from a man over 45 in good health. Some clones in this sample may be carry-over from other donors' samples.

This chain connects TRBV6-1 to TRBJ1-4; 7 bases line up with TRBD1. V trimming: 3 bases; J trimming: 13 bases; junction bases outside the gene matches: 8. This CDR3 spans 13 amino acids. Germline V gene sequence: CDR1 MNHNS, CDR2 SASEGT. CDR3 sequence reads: CASSDRQGLVLFF. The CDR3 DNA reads TGTGCCAGCAGTGACAGACAGGGCTTGGTACTGTTTTTT.

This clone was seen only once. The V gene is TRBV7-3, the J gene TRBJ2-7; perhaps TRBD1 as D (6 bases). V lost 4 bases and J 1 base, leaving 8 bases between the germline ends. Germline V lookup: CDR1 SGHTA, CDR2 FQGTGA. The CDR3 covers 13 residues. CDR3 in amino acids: CASSYGQSYEQYF. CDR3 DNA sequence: TGTGCCAGCAGCTATGGACAGTCCTACGAGCAGTACTTC.

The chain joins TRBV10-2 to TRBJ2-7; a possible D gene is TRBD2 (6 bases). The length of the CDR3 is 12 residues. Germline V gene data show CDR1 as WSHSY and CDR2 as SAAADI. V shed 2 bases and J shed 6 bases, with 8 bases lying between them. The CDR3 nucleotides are TGCGCCAGCAGTGAGAACGGGGGCGAGCAGTACTTC. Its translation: CASSENGGEQYF.

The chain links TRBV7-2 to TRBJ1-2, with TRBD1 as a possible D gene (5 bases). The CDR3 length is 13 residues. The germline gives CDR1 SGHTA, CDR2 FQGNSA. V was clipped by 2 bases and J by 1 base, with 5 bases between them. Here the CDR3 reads CASSLQGNYGYTF. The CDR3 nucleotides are TGTGCCAGCAGCTTACAGGGTAACTATGGCTACACCTTC.

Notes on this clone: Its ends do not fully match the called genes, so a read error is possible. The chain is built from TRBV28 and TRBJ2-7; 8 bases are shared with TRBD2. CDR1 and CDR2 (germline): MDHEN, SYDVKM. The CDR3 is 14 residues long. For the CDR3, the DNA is TGTGCCAGCAGTTTCTCAGCGGGGGTCATAGGGGGGGACTTC. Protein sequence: CASSFSAGVIGGDF.

The CDR3 protein is CAWSGGRQGGGEKLFF. CDR3 nucleotide sequence: TGTGCCTGGAGTGGAGGCCGGCAGGGGGGTGGTGAAAAACTGTTTTTT. This sequence joins TRBV30 and TRBJ1-4; TRBD1 aligns across 7 bases. Germline assignment: CDR1 GTSNPN and CDR2 SVGIG (reference sequence). V lost 1 base, J lost 7 bases, and 12 bases stayed unmatched. The CDR3 spans 16 residues.

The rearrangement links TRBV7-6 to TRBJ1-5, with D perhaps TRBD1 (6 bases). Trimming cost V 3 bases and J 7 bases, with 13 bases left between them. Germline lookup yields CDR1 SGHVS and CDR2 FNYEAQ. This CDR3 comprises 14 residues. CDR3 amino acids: CASSLGNREQPQHF. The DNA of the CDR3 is TGTGCCAGCAGCTTGGGTAACAGGGAACAGCCCCAGCATTTT.

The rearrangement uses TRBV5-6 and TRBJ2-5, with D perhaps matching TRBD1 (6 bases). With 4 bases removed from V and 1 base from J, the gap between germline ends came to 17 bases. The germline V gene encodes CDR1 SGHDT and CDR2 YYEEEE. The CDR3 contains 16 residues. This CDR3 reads CASSINPQGFQETQYF. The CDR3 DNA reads TGTGCCAGCAGCATCAATCCCCAGGGGTTCCAAGAGACCCAGTACTTC.

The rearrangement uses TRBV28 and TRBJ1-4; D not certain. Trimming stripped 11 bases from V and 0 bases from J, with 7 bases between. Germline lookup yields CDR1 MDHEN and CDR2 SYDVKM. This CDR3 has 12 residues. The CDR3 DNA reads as TGTGCCGCCTCGACAACTAATGAAAAACTGTTTTTT. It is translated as CAASTTNEKLFF.

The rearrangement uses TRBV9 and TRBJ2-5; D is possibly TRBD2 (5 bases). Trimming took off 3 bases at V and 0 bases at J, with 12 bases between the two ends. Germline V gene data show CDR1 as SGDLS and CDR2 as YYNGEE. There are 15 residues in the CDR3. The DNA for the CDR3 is TGTGCCAGCAGCGCGGAAGGACTGAACCAAGAGACCCAGTACTTC. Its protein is CASSAEGLNQETQYF.

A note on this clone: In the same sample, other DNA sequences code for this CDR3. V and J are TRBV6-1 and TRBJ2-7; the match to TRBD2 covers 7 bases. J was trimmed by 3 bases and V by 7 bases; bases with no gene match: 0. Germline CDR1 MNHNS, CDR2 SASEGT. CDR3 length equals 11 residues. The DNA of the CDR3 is TGTGCCAGCACTAGCGGCTACGAGCAGTACTTC. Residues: CASTSGYEQYF.

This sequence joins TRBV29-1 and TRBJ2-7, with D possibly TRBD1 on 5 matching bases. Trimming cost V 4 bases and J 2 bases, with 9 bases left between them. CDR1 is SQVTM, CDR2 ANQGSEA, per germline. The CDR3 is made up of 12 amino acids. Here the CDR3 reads CSVVAGTYEQYF. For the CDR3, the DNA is TGCAGCGTTGTGGCAGGGACCTACGAGCAGTACTTC.

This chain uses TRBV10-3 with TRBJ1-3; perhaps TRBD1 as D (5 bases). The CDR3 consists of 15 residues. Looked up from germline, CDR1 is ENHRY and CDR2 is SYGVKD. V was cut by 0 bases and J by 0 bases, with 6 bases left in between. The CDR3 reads CAISESRASGNTIYF. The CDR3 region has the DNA TGTGCCATCAGTGAGTCCAGGGCCTCTGGAAACACCATATATTTT.

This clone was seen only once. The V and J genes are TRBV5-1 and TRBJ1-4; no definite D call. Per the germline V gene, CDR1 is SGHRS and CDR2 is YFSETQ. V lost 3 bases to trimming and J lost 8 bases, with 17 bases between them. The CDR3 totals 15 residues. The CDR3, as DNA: TGCGCCAGCAGCTCCGGACGTTACGAAGGGGAAAAACTGTTTTTT. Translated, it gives CASSSGRYEGEKLFF.

In nucleotides, the CDR3 is TGTGCCAGCAGTGACTCATTCGACCCCGGGAAGGATACCGGGGAGCTGTTTTTT. As protein: CASSDSFDPGKDTGELFF. V usage is TRBV6-4 and J usage is TRBJ2-2, with a weak D call TRBD2 (5 bases). The CDR3 consists of 18 residues. The germline V gene encodes CDR1 MRHNA and CDR2 SNTAGT. Trimming removed 0 bases from V and 5 bases from J, with 19 bases in between.

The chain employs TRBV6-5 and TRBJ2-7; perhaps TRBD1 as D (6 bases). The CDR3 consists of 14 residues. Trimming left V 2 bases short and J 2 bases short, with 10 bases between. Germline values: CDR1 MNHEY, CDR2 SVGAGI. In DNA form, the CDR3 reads TGTGCCAGCAGTTACAGGGACATAACCTACGAGCAGTACTTC. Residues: CASSYRDITYEQYF.

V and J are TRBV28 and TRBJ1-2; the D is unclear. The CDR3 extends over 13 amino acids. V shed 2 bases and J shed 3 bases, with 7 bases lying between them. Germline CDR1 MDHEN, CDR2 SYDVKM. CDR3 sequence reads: CASSLPLDYGYTF. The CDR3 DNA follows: TGTGCCAGCAGTTTACCTCTGGACTATGGCTACACCTTC.

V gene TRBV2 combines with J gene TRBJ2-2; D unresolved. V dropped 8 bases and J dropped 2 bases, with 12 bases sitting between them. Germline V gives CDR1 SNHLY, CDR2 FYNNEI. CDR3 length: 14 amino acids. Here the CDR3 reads CASHRKTNTGELFF. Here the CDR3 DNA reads TGTGCCAGCCACCGAAAAACCAACACCGGGGAGCTGTTTTTT. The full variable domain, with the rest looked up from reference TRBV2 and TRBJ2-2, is EPEVTQTPSHQVTQMGQEVILRCVPISNHLYFYWYRQILGQKVEFLVSFYNNEISEKSEIFDDQFSVERPDGSNFTLKIRSTKLEDSAMYFCASHRKTNTGELFFGEGSRLTVL.

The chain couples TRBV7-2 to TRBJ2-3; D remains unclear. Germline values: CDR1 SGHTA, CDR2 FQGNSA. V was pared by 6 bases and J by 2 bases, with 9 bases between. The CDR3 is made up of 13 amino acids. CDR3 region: CASSSGATDTQYF. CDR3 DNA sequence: TGTGCCAGCAGTTCGGGTGCCACAGATACGCAGTATTTT.

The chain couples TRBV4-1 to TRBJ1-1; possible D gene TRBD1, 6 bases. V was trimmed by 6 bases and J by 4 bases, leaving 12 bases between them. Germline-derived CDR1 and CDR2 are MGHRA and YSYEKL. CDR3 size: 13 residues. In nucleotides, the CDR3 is TGCGCCAGCAGTAGGGGGGGGATCACTGAAGCTTTCTTT. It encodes CASSRGGITEAFF.

CDR3 amino acids: CASSQVRGTGGQPQHF. The CDR3 DNA follows: TGCGCCAGCAGCCAAGTTAGGGGGACAGGGGGTCAGCCCCAGCATTTT. The gene calls are TRBV4-1 and TRBJ1-5; 11 nucleotides agree with TRBD1. The J segment lost 6 bases and the V segment lost 1 base, leaving 5 bases of the junction unmatched. Germline V gene lookup returns CDR1 MGHRA and CDR2 YSYEKL. The CDR3 covers 16 residues.